What follows are 10 T cell receptor beta chains derived from one specimen sequenced in a study of blood T cell repertoires in COVID-19. The assay was immunoSEQ multiplex PCR, and TCRdb's table has in-frame clones only and misses some. The repertoire holds around 200,000 clones, with about 82% as singletons. The source material was PBMCs or T cells enriched from blood (not recorded which). Receptors were obtained from a man aged 35-49 years with acute COVID-19.

This clone has just a few counts. This chain joins TRBV28 and TRBJ1-1; TRBD1 matches at 10 bases. CDR1 and CDR2 (germline): MDHEN, SYDVKM. This CDR3 is built from 14 residues. With 4 bases clipped from V and 8 bases from J, the junction kept 7 bases outside the gene matches. The CDR3 nucleotides read TGTGCCAGCAGTTCCTCGGGACAGGGGACAGAAGCTTTCTTT. It encodes CASSSSGQGTEAFF.

V is TRBV30 and J is TRBJ1-6; no clear D gene. V was pared by 6 bases and J by 9 bases, with 12 bases between. CDR3 size: 12 residues. In germline, CDR1 is GTSNPN, CDR2 SVGIG (reference sequence). In DNA form, the CDR3 reads TGTGCCTGTACCGTCGGGGTTTCACCCCTCCACTTT. Amino acids: CACTVGVSPLHF.

The J gene is TRBJ1-2, the V gene TRBV4-1; TRBD1 agrees at 9 bases. Germline-derived CDR1 and CDR2 are MGHRA and YSYEKL. This CDR3 is 14 amino acids long. The junction had 2 bases not matched to a gene; V was cut back by 4 bases and J by 2 bases. The CDR3 loop is CASSPDRGNYGYTF. The CDR3 DNA reads as TGCGCCAGCAGCCCGGACAGGGGAAACTATGGCTACACCTTC.

The chain has TRBV7-9 and TRBJ2-1; 9 bases align to TRBD2. Germline lookup yields CDR1 SEHNR and CDR2 FQNEAQ (reference sequence). The CDR3 length is 17 residues. V lost 4 bases to trimming and J lost 7 bases; unmatched junction nucleotides: 14. Here the CDR3 DNA reads TGTGCCAGCAGCTCTCCACCCAGGACTAGCGAAAGGAATGAGCAGTTCTTC. As protein: CASSSPPRTSERNEQFF.

V gene TRBV7-9 combines with J gene TRBJ1-5; the D is unclear. The CDR3 is 10 amino acids. Trimming pared 8 bases from V and 9 bases from J, leaving 8 bases between. Germline V lookup: CDR1 SEHNR, CDR2 FQNEAQ (reference sequence). As DNA, the CDR3 is TGTGCCAGCCCCGAGTGGCCCCAGCATTTT. Translation: CASPEWPQHF.

The chain uses TRBV28 and TRBJ1-1, with 9 positions matching TRBD1. J gave up 2 bases and V 6 bases, and 16 bases lay outside the gene matches. Germline values: CDR1 MDHEN, CDR2 SYDVKM. The CDR3 extends over 18 amino acids. The CDR3 sequence: CASSPSPGTGTGNTEAFF. CDR3 DNA: TGTGCCAGCAGCCCAAGTCCCGGGACAGGGACGGGCAACACTGAAGCTTTCTTT.

J is TRBJ2-3 and V is TRBV27; tentative D call: TRBD1 (5 bases). CDR3 size: 14 residues. Germline CDR1 is MNHEY and CDR2 is SMNVEV (reference sequence). Trimming cost V 5 bases and J 0 bases, with 9 bases left between them. CDR3 protein: CASSTRGSTDTQYF. For the CDR3, the DNA is TGTGCCAGCAGTACAAGGGGAAGCACAGATACGCAGTATTTT.

The chain carries TRBV19 and TRBJ2-7; TRBD1 matches 7 bases. Per the germline V gene, CDR1 is LNHDA and CDR2 is SQIVND (reference sequence). CDR3 length: 13 residues. J gave up 4 bases and V 5 bases, and 5 bases lay outside the gene matches. The CDR3 reads CASSVTGAYEQYF. CDR3 DNA: TGTGCCAGTAGTGTCACAGGGGCGTACGAGCAGTACTTC.

The chain has TRBV27 and TRBJ2-7, with 9 bases identical to TRBD2. The CDR3 runs 16 residues. Germline lookup yields CDR1 MNHEY and CDR2 SMNVEV (reference sequence). J gave up 5 bases and V 4 bases, and 12 bases lay outside the gene matches. The CDR3: CASSYLAGASKDEQYF. The DNA of the CDR3 is TGTGCCAGCAGTTATTTAGCGGGGGCCTCGAAGGACGAGCAGTACTTC.

The chain joins TRBV4-1 to TRBJ1-6; TRBD1 is a possible D gene (6 bases). V gave up 2 bases and J gave up 7 bases, with 15 bases separating them. Germline values: CDR1 MGHRA, CDR2 YSYEKL. This CDR3 has 16 amino acids. CDR3 DNA: TGCGCCAGCAGCCAACAACAGGGCCGAGGGAATTCACCCCTCCACTTT. Its protein is CASSQQQGRGNSPLHF.